This T cell receptor (beta chain) was recorded in a study of shared clonotypes between healthy human individuals. Repertoires were generated with immunoSEQ multiplex PCR, while TCRdb's copy carries only in-frame clones and drops some. This table has over 1.4 million clones, around 97% appearing once. Trimming removed 8 bases at V and 9 bases at J, with 14 bases between. The CDR3 runs to 12 residues. From germline, CDR1 is MDHEN and CDR2 SYDVKM. This receptor was taken from a young man in good health. This chain connects TRBV28 to TRBJ1-5; D gene ambiguous. Sequenced: naive CD4+ T cells sorted from blood. Subset described: CD45RA+ positively selected. The DNA for the CDR3 is TGTGCCAGCTCCTCGTCCATACGGCCCCAGCATTTT. As protein: CASSSSIRPQHF.